A single sample gave rise to the 30 T cell receptor beta chains below, sequenced in a study of PD-L1 blockade in urothelial cancer. The time point is: peripheral blood 6 weeks after treatment start. The table came from immunoSEQ multiplex PCR; TCRdb's copy has only in-frame clones and leaves some out. The data hold about 130,000 clones, with about 83% observed a single time. Sequences were derived from PBMCs, sampled around atezolizumab (anti-PD-L1) treatment. Receptors were obtained from a man in his fifties with urothelial cancer.

The chain links TRBV9 to TRBJ2-6, with 7 bases matching TRBD2. The CDR3 consists of 17 residues. J was trimmed by 0 bases and V by 4 bases; bases with no gene match: 7. The germline CDR1 and CDR2 sequences are SGDLS and YYNGEE. CDR3: CASSLSGRASGANVLTF. CDR3 bases: TGTGCCAGCAGCCTGAGTGGGAGGGCCTCTGGGGCCAACGTCCTGACTTTC.

The J gene is TRBJ1-1, the V gene TRBV28; D gene unclear. The germline gives CDR1 MDHEN, CDR2 SYDVKM. This CDR3 is built from 11 residues. With 6 bases removed from V and 11 bases from J, the gap between germline ends came to 13 bases. The CDR3 loop reads CASSSGLLAFF. Here the CDR3 DNA reads TGTGCCAGCAGCTCTGGACTTTTGGCTTTCTTT.

J is TRBJ2-1 and V is TRBV5-4; 12 bases line up with TRBD2. This CDR3 comprises 16 residues. CDR1 is SGHNT, CDR2 YYREEE, per germline (reference sequence). The V gene end was trimmed by 3 bases and the J gene end by 6 bases; junction bases not matched to a gene: 7. DNA for the CDR3: TGTGCCAGCAGCTCTCCCCCGGGACTAGCGGGCAATGAGCAGTTCTTC. Its translation is CASSSPPGLAGNEQFF.

This chain uses TRBV30 with TRBJ1-4; maybe TRBD1 (5 bases). CDR3 length equals 15 residues. Germline V gene sequence: CDR1 GTSNPN, CDR2 SVGIG (reference sequence). The V end lost 2 bases, the J end lost 6 bases, and 16 bases lay between the germline ends. As DNA, the CDR3 is TGTGCCTGGAGTCTAAGGGGTCGGATGGATGAAAAACTGTTTTTT. The encoded protein is CAWSLRGRMDEKLFF.

The J gene is TRBJ1-1, the V gene TRBV7-9, with TRBD1 identical over 7 bases. The ends lost 4 bases at V and 8 bases at J; junction bases unmatched: 10. The CDR3 extends over 14 amino acids. Germline CDR1 is SEHNR and CDR2 is FQNEAQ (reference sequence). The CDR3 DNA reads as TGTGCCAGCAGCTCAGGTAGGACAGGTCGAGAAGCTTTCTTT. Translating gives CASSSGRTGREAFF.

The V and J genes are TRBV5-8 and TRBJ1-5; 9 nucleotides agree with TRBD1. Germline CDR1 and CDR2: SGHTS and YDEGEE. The CDR3 is 18 residues long. The V segment lost 4 bases and the J segment 0 bases; nucleotides outside the gene matches: 11. The chain's CDR3 is CASSPGQGRPYSNQPQHF. The CDR3, as DNA: TGTGCCAGCAGCCCTGGACAGGGGAGACCCTATAGCAATCAGCCCCAGCATTTT.

The V call is TRBV28, the J call TRBJ2-5; possibly TRBD1 for D (6 bases). Per germline, CDR1 MDHEN and CDR2 SYDVKM. Trimming removed 2 bases at V and 3 bases at J, with 13 bases between. The CDR3 runs to 15 residues. The CDR3 spells CASSLIGEGEETQYF. CDR3 nucleotide sequence: TGTGCCAGCAGTTTAATAGGCGAGGGGGAAGAGACCCAGTACTTC. The full variable domain, in which reference TRBV28 and TRBJ2-5 provide the parts outside the CDR3, is DVKVTQSSRYLVKRTGEKVFLECVQDMDHENMFWYRQDPGLGLRLIYFSYDVKMKEKGDIPEGYSVSREKKERFSLILESASTNQTSMYLCASSLIGEGEETQYFGPGTRLLVL.

This chain uses TRBV2 with TRBJ2-7, with a tentative D call TRBD2 (6 bases). CDR1 and CDR2 (germline): SNHLY, FYNNEI. The CDR3 totals 12 residues. Trimming removed 8 bases at V and 0 bases at J, with 8 bases between. The CDR3 spells CASGGASYEQYF. CDR3 DNA sequence: TGTGCCAGCGGCGGGGCCTCCTACGAGCAGTACTTC. The complete variable domain, with remaining parts taken from reference TRBV2 and TRBJ2-7, reads EPEVTQTPSHQVTQMGQEVILRCVPISNHLYFYWYRQILGQKVEFLVSFYNNEISEKSEIFDDQFSVERPDGSNFTLKIRSTKLEDSAMYFCASGGASYEQYFGPGTRLTVT.

V and J are TRBV28 and TRBJ2-7; TRBD1 matches 7 bases. This CDR3 comprises 13 residues. CDR1 and CDR2 (germline): MDHEN, SYDVKM. V shed 6 bases, J shed 7 bases, and the junction held 9 bases outside the gene matches. CDR3 region: CASSRQGVWEQYF. CDR3 nucleotide sequence: TGTGCCAGCAGCCGGCAGGGGGTGTGGGAGCAGTACTTC.

The chain's CDR3 is CASSQVPGGDPTDTQYF. CDR3 DNA sequence: TGTGCCAGCAGCCAAGTTCCGGGGGGAGACCCCACAGATACGCAGTATTTT. The rearrangement links TRBV4-2 to TRBJ2-3; TRBD2 agrees at 7 bases. Trimming took 1 base from V and 2 from J; bases not matched to a gene: 9. CDR1 and CDR2 (germline): LGHNA, YNFKEQ. CDR3 length equals 17 residues.

By proportion, this clone is medium-sized (0.01 to 0.1%). V is TRBV7-3 and J is TRBJ2-1; TRBD2 matches at 9 bases. The CDR3 runs to 15 residues. The J segment lost 7 bases and the V segment lost 6 bases, leaving 10 bases of the junction unmatched. CDR1 and CDR2 from the germline V gene are SGHTA and FQGTGA. CDR3 in DNA: TGTGCCAGCAGTTATAGCGGGAGTAGTGGAAATGAGCAGTTCTTC. This translates into CASSYSGSSGNEQFF.

This rearrangement joins TRBV19 to TRBJ2-1; weak D call: TRBD1 (6 bases). The CDR3 is 15 residues long. CDR1 LNHDA and CDR2 SQIVND come from the germline V gene (reference sequence). The V end lost 5 bases, the J end lost 7 bases, and 18 bases lay between the germline ends. CDR3 in DNA: TGTGCCAGTAGTGGGCTTGGGGGCGCGTTGAATGAGCAGTTCTTC. Translating it yields CASSGLGGALNEQFF.

J is TRBJ1-1 and V is TRBV28; maybe TRBD1 (5 bases). The CDR3 has 13 residues. CDR1 and CDR2 (germline): MDHEN, SYDVKM. The V and J ends lost 3 bases and 6 bases respectively, with 11 bases between them. The CDR3 nucleotides read TGTGCCAGCAGTTTCGGGGGTCGGGCTGAAGCTTTCTTT. It encodes CASSFGGRAEAFF. Full variable domain (missing parts from reference TRBV28 and TRBJ1-1): DVKVTQSSRYLVKRTGEKVFLECVQDMDHENMFWYRQDPGLGLRLIYFSYDVKMKEKGDIPEGYSVSREKKERFSLILESASTNQTSMYLCASSFGGRAEAFFGQGTRLTVV.

A few counts support this clone. V and J are TRBV5-1 and TRBJ2-3; D is possibly TRBD1 (6 bases). Trimming took 2 bases from V and 2 from J, leaving 15 bases between them. This CDR3 has 16 residues. Looked up from germline, CDR1 is SGHRS and CDR2 is YFSETQ. The DNA for the CDR3 is TGCGCCAGCAGCTTCCCCCCCAGGGGTCCCACAGATACGCAGTATTTT. It yields the protein CASSFPPRGPTDTQYF.

The chain is built from TRBV28 and TRBJ1-1; 8 nucleotides align to TRBD1. Looked up from germline, CDR1 is MDHEN and CDR2 is SYDVKM. J was trimmed by 5 bases and V by 5 bases; bases with no gene match: 19. The CDR3 has 18 amino acids. The CDR3: CASSPTPGTGYEGTEAFF. The CDR3 DNA is TGTGCCAGCAGTCCTACGCCCGGGACAGGCTACGAAGGGACTGAAGCTTTCTTT.

V gene TRBV7-2 combines with J gene TRBJ1-1, with no clear D. V was pared by 6 bases and J by 2 bases, with 13 bases between. CDR3 size: 14 residues. Germline V gives CDR1 SGHTA, CDR2 FQGNSA. The CDR3 nucleotides read TGTGCCAGCAGAATGGGAGCTACCAACACTGAAGCTTTCTTT. Encoded protein: CASRMGATNTEAFF.

This clone was found a few times. The rearrangement uses TRBV4-1 and TRBJ2-2; 9 nucleotides align to TRBD2. CDR1 is MGHRA and CDR2 is YSYEKL in the germline V gene. The junction had 9 bases not matched to a gene; V was cut back by 1 base and J by 6 bases. This CDR3 contains 17 residues. The CDR3 DNA is TGCGCCAGCAGCCAAGGCGGTAGCGGGAGCGTGGCCGGGGAGCTGTTTTTT. It is translated as CASSQGGSGSVAGELFF.

This clone was detected only a few times. The sample carries other DNA sequences with the same CDR3. The V call is TRBV27, the J call TRBJ1-6, with TRBD1 matching over 10 bases. The CDR3 extends over 13 amino acids. Germline V gene lookup returns CDR1 MNHEY and CDR2 SMNVEV (reference sequence). Unmatched junction bases numbered 3, after V lost 6 bases and J lost 10 bases. The CDR3 is CASRRTGGSPLHF. For the CDR3, the DNA is TGTGCCAGCAGACGGACAGGGGGGTCACCCCTCCACTTT.

The genes are TRBV27 and TRBJ1-1; the D is unclear. V lost 3 bases and J 7 bases, leaving 15 bases between the germline ends. The germline V gene has CDR1 MNHEY and CDR2 SMNVEV (reference sequence). The CDR3 covers 14 residues. The CDR3, as DNA: TGTGCCAGCAGTTTGACACGCGGGAGTAATGAAGCTTTCTTT. Translation gives CASSLTRGSNEAFF.

The chain combines TRBV5-1 with TRBJ2-7; tentative D call: TRBD1 (5 bases). V was clipped by 4 bases and J by 1 base, with 15 bases between them. Germline V gives CDR1 SGHRS, CDR2 YFSETQ. This CDR3 is 15 amino acids long. The CDR3 DNA sequence: TGCGCCAGCAGCACGGCCGTGACAGCATCCTACGAGCAGTACTTC. Its translation: CASSTAVTASYEQYF. The variable domain in full, completed from reference TRBV5-1 and TRBJ2-7, reads KAGVTQTPRYLIKTRGQQVTLSCSPISGHRSVSWYQQTPGQGLQFLFEYFSETQRNKGNFPGRFSGRQFSNSRSEMNVSTLELGDSALYLCASSTAVTASYEQYFGPGTRLTVT.

The rearrangement joins TRBV5-1 to TRBJ2-2; D is perhaps TRBD2 (6 bases). CDR3 length: 15 amino acids. The V gene's germline CDR1 is SGHRS and CDR2 YFSETQ. Trimming left V 5 bases short and J 1 base short, with 12 bases between. The chain's CDR3 is CASRSAGRNTGELFF. For the CDR3, the DNA is TGCGCCAGCAGATCTGCGGGAAGGAACACCGGGGAGCTGTTTTTT.

This chain links TRBV6-1 with TRBJ2-7; 7 bases match TRBD2. The CDR3 covers 13 residues. From germline, CDR1 is MNHNS and CDR2 SASEGT. With V trimmed by 11 bases and J by 6 bases, 13 bases remained unmatched. CDR3 residues: CAGRKHGGGEQYF. The CDR3 DNA sequence: TGTGCCGGACGCAAACATGGGGGGGGCGAGCAGTACTTC.

V usage is TRBV7-3 and J usage is TRBJ2-1; D is perhaps TRBD2 (5 bases). The CDR3 covers 19 residues. The V gene lost 2 bases and the J gene lost 4 bases, with 24 bases spanning the gap. CDR1 is SGHTA, CDR2 FQGTGA, per germline. The DNA of the CDR3 is TGTGCCAGCAGCTTAGCAGCCGGGTATAGGATTGAGGGATACAATGAGCAGTTCTTC. This encodes CASSLAAGYRIEGYNEQFF. Combining the CDR3 with reference TRBV7-3 and TRBJ2-1 gives the whole variable domain GAGVSQTPSNKVTEKGKYVELRCDPISGHTALYWYRQSLGQGPEFLIYFQGTGAADDSGLPNDRFFAVRPEGSVSTLKIQRTERGDSAVYLCASSLAAGYRIEGYNEQFFGPGTRLTVL.

The chain links TRBV28 to TRBJ1-2, with D perhaps TRBD1 (6 bases). Deletions cut 6 bases from V and 4 bases from J, with 15 bases between. CDR3 size: 14 residues. The germline gives CDR1 MDHEN, CDR2 SYDVKM. The CDR3 DNA reads as TGTGCCAGCAGCCGTTACTTGGGGGCCTATGGCTACACCTTC. Translated, it gives CASSRYLGAYGYTF.

The V and J genes are TRBV5-1 and TRBJ1-1, with 8 bases matching TRBD1. Germline V gene sequence: CDR1 SGHRS, CDR2 YFSETQ. The V and J ends lost 2 bases and 1 base, in that order; junction bases with no gene match: 4. The CDR3 is made up of 15 amino acids. CDR3 nucleotide sequence: TGCGCCAGCAGCTTCTCAGGGGGCCCGAACACTGAAGCTTTCTTT. It yields the protein CASSFSGGPNTEAFF.

This clone has just a few counts. This rearrangement joins TRBV9 to TRBJ1-3; D is ambiguous. V lost 0 bases, J lost 0 bases, and 7 bases lay in between. This CDR3 is built from 15 residues. CDR1 is SGDLS, CDR2 YYNGEE, per germline. CDR3 protein: CASSVGEVSGNTIYF. The CDR3 nucleotides are TGTGCCAGCAGCGTAGGGGAGGTCTCTGGAAACACCATATATTTT.

V and J are TRBV30 and TRBJ1-2; possibly TRBD1 for D (5 bases). Trimming pared 0 bases from V and 8 bases from J, leaving 13 bases between. The CDR3 sequence is 13 residues long. The germline V gene encodes CDR1 GTSNPN and CDR2 SVGIG (reference sequence). The CDR3 nucleotides read TGTGCCTGGAGTGTACGGGAGGGGAGAGGCTACACCTTC. It is translated as CAWSVREGRGYTF.

This chain links TRBV27 with TRBJ2-7; 10 nucleotides match TRBD2. This CDR3 is built from 16 residues. Trimming at V came to 0 bases and at J to 3 bases, leaving 5 bases not matched to a gene. Germline CDR1 reads MNHEY; CDR2 reads SMNVEV (reference sequence). The CDR3 is CASSLSASGSNYEQYF. Written as DNA, the CDR3 is TGTGCCAGCAGTTTATCGGCTAGCGGGAGTAACTACGAGCAGTACTTC.

The V call is TRBV2, the J call TRBJ2-3; TRBD2 matches 13 bases. CDR1 SNHLY and CDR2 FYNNEI come from the germline V gene. The CDR3 is made up of 19 amino acids. The J segment lost 4 bases and the V segment lost 6 bases, leaving 16 bases of the junction unmatched. CDR3 nucleotides: TGTGCCAGCAGCGAAACTAGCGGGAGGGCCCGTGCTGTGGCAGATACGCAGTATTTT. Protein: CASSETSGRARAVADTQYF.

This chain links TRBV5-5 with TRBJ2-2, with 7 bases that match TRBD1. The CDR3 is 15 residues long. The V gene's germline CDR1 is SGHKS and CDR2 YYEKEE (reference sequence). Unmatched junction bases numbered 8, after V lost 6 bases and J lost 3 bases. The CDR3 sequence is CASTRGQIDTGELFF. DNA of the CDR3: TGTGCCAGCACCCGGGGACAGATCGACACCGGGGAGCTGTTTTTT.